This TCR beta chain derives from a study of regulatory dendritic cells for organ transplantation. Study-level findings and limits: Regulatory dendritic cells appeared to expand memory CD8+ clones less than mature ones. Memory CD8+ T cells were the most oligoclonal; naive cells were highly diverse. Between individuals, the alloreactive memory CD8+ T cell pool differed considerably.

A note on this clone: The antigen is unknown.

Germline V gene sequence: CDR1 SEHNR, CDR2 FQNEAQ (reference sequence). Trimming took 5 bases from V and 5 from J, leaving 13 bases between them. The CDR3 spans 14 residues. The repertoire was sequenced with immunoSEQ multiplex PCR; TCRdb's copy has only in-frame clones and lacks some. The table lists 35,000 to 45,000 clones, over 80% of them singletons, with 0.095% to 0.14% in the top ten. The sequence was collected from a human donor in good health. This chain connects TRBV7-9 to TRBJ2-4; no clear D gene. The sequenced material came from naive CD8+ T cells from blood. Subset given: CD45RA+ naive T cells. Here the CDR3 DNA reads TGTGCCAGCAGCGCCGAACATCCCCAAAACATTCAGTACTTC. This sequence encodes CASSAEHPQNIQYF. Complete variable domain (other parts from reference TRBV7-9 and TRBJ2-4): DTGVSQNPRHKITKRGQNVTFRCDPISEHNRLYWYRQTLGQGPEFLTYFQNEAQLEKSRLLSDRFSAERPKGSFSTLEIQRTEQGDSAMYLCASSAEHPQNIQYFGAGTRLSVL.